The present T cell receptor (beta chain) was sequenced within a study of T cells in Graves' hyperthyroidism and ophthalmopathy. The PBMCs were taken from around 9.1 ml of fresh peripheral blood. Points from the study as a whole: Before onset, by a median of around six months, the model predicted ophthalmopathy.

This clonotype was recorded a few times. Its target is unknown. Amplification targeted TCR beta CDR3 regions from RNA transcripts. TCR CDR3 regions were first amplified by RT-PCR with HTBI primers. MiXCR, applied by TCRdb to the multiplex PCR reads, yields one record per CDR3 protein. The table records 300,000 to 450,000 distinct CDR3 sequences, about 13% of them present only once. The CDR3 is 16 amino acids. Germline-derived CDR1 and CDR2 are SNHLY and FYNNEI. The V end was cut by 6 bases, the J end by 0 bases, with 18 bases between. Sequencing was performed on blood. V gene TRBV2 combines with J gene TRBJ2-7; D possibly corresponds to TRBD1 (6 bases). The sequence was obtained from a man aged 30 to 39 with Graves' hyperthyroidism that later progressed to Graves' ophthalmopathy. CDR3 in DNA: TGTGCCAGCAGCCCCCAGTGGGACACTATCTCCTACGAGCAGTACTTC. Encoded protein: CASSPQWDTISYEQYF.